Listed here is a single TCR beta chain. Its antigen is not identified. This specimen belongs to a study of EBV T-cell therapy then PD-1 blockade in nasopharyngeal carcinoma. As for treatment: AdE1-LMPpoly-expanded autologous EBV-specific T-cell therapy followed by anti-PD-1 nivolumab. Deletions cut 0 bases from V and 5 bases from J, with 14 bases between. Germline V gene sequence: CDR1 SGHDT, CDR2 YYEEEE. The CDR3 covers 16 residues. TCRdb's copy holds only in-frame clones and misses some; the assay was immunoSEQ multiplex PCR. This table has approximately 15,000 clones, under 90% appearing once. This receptor was identified in a man aged 40-50 years with nasopharyngeal carcinoma. Here the sequenced sample was CD8+ T cells from blood, taken at day 105 from a patient whose treatment included autologous EBV-specific T cells and nivolumab. The gene calls are TRBV5-6 and TRBJ2-2; D perhaps matches TRBD2 (7 bases). CDR3 bases: TGTGCCAGCAGCTTGGCACAGGGACTACGAACCGGGGAGCTGTTTTTT. Residues: CASSLAQGLRTGELFF.